The 16 T cell receptor beta chains reported below all come from one sample, sequenced in a study of shared T cell receptors in the human thymus. Method: immunoSEQ multiplex PCR; TCRdb's copy keeps in-frame clones and lacks some. The sample yields about 660,000 clones, approximately 87% seen once. These data were also reused for a study on human thymus T cells.

The sequenced sample consisted of thymocytes. Receptor source: a boy under two years old with a congenital heart defect.

The chain carries TRBV19 and TRBJ2-2; 7 bases map to TRBD1. Germline CDR1 reads LNHDA; CDR2 reads SQIVND (reference sequence). CDR3 length equals 16 residues. After removal of 3 bases from V and 6 bases from J, the junction contained 10 bases not matched to a gene. The CDR3 sequence: CASSISEITGAGELFF. The CDR3 nucleotides are TGTGCCAGTAGTATCTCCGAAATCACAGGGGCCGGGGAGCTGTTTTTT.

The chain recombines TRBV7-8 with TRBJ2-1; 8 nucleotides align to TRBD2. V trimming: 5 bases; J trimming: 5 bases; junction bases outside the gene matches: 17. Germline CDR1 reads SGHVS; CDR2 reads FQNEAQ. The CDR3 is 18 residues long. CDR3 bases: TGTGCCAGCAGCAAAAGAGGGTTGAGGGGAGCGGGGGACAATGAGCAGTTCTTC. Its protein product is CASSKRGLRGAGDNEQFF.

The chain carries TRBV18 and TRBJ2-7; D is perhaps TRBD2 (6 bases). This CDR3 region has 16 residues. Germline V gene sequence: CDR1 KGHSH, CDR2 LQKENI. V lost 1 base to trimming and J lost 2 bases, with 15 bases between them. The CDR3 coding sequence is TGTGCCAGCTCACCACAGCCCAGGGAGGTTACCTACGAGCAGTACTTC. As protein: CASSPQPREVTYEQYF.

This clone was recorded only once. The rearrangement joins TRBV5-5 to TRBJ2-3; the D gene is possibly TRBD2 (6 bases). This CDR3 contains 17 residues. Deletions cut 0 bases from V and 2 bases from J, with 16 bases between. CDR1 and CDR2 (germline): SGHKS, YYEKEE (reference sequence). CDR3 DNA sequence: TGTGCCAGCAGCTTGGAATTGGTAGCGGAAGACACAGATACGCAGTATTTT. Translating it yields CASSLELVAEDTDTQYF.

This clone occurred once. The chain is built from TRBV4-2 and TRBJ2-7; 11 nucleotides align to TRBD2. Losses at the gene ends were 6 bases for V and 1 base for J; bases not matched to a gene: 11. CDR3 length equals 17 residues. Germline CDR1 and CDR2: LGHNA and YNFKEQ. CDR3 sequence (DNA): TGTGCCAGCAGACTAGCGGGAGACCTCAGTCCTTCCTACGAGCAGTACTTC. Amino acids: CASRLAGDLSPSYEQYF.

The chain joins TRBV7-9 to TRBJ2-5, with 8 bases identical to TRBD1. Trimming cost V 5 bases and J 5 bases; bases outside gene matches: 7. The CDR3 spans 14 residues. The V gene's germline CDR1 is SEHNR and CDR2 FQNEAQ (reference sequence). This CDR3 is CASSPQDRDETQYF. The CDR3 DNA sequence: TGTGCCAGCAGCCCCCAGGACAGGGACGAGACCCAGTACTTC. The full variable domain, in which reference TRBV7-9 and TRBJ2-5 provide the parts outside the CDR3, is DTGVSQNPRHKITKRGQNVTFRCDPISEHNRLYWYRQTLGQGPEFLTYFQNEAQLEKSRLLSDRFSAERPKGSFSTLEIQRTEQGDSAMYLCASSPQDRDETQYFGPGTRLLVL.

This clone came up a few times. The CDR3 DNA is TGTGCCAGTAGGAAAACAGGTGAACATGAAAAACTGTTTTTT. As protein: CASRKTGEHEKLFF. This sequence joins TRBV19 and TRBJ1-4; a weak D match, TRBD1 (5 bases). Trimming left V 6 bases short and J 6 bases short, with 14 bases between. This CDR3 is built from 14 residues. Per germline, CDR1 LNHDA and CDR2 SQIVND (reference sequence).

This clone was observed a handful of times. The rearrangement joins TRBV7-6 to TRBJ2-1, with 8 bases matching TRBD2. J was trimmed by 9 bases and V by 1 base; bases with no gene match: 14. Germline CDR1 and CDR2: SGHVS and FNYEAQ. The CDR3 spans 17 residues. CDR3 region: CASSLVRRGSTSGEQFF. The CDR3 bases are TGTGCCAGCAGCTTAGTCAGGCGCGGGAGTACTAGCGGTGAGCAGTTCTTC. The full variable domain, its missing parts supplied by reference TRBV7-6 and TRBJ2-1, is GAGVSQSPRYKVTKRGQDVALRCDPISGHVSLYWYRQALGQGPEFLTYFNYEAQQDKSGLPNDRFSAERPEGSISTLTIQRTEQRDSAMYRCASSLVRRGSTSGEQFFGPGTRLTVL.

The chain links TRBV7-2 to TRBJ2-7; 9 positions match TRBD1. Germline V gene sequence: CDR1 SGHTA, CDR2 FQGNSA. The V gene end was trimmed by 7 bases and the J gene end by 2 bases; junction bases not matched to a gene: 6. The CDR3 length is 14 residues. CDR3 DNA: TGTGCCAGCACCAGGACAGGGGCGACCTACGAGCAGTACTTC. This translates into CASTRTGATYEQYF.

The chain has TRBV14 and TRBJ2-2; 8 nucleotides match TRBD1. Germline V CDR1 and CDR2: SGHDN, FVKESK. V gave up 3 bases and J gave up 6 bases; unmatched junction bases: 6. This CDR3 is built from 15 residues. The CDR3 region has the DNA TGTGCCAGCAGCCAGGACAGGGATGGGGCCGGGGAGCTGTTTTTT. Its protein is CASSQDRDGAGELFF.

V usage is TRBV6-6 and J usage is TRBJ2-7, with 7 bases fitting TRBD1. Germline V lookup: CDR1 MNHNY, CDR2 SVGAGI (reference sequence). With 7 bases clipped from V and 3 bases from J, the junction kept 3 bases outside the gene matches. The CDR3 consists of 12 residues. The CDR3 nucleotides read TGTGCCAGCACCCGGGACAGCTACGAGCAGTACTTC. Amino acids: CASTRDSYEQYF.

This clone was recorded only once. One end of the junction is discordant with germline, which a read error may explain. The CDR3 DNA sequence: TGTGCCAGCAGCTTTAAGAGGCCCTCCCACAATGAGCAGTTCTTC. Translating it yields CASSFKRPSHNEQFF. The rearrangement links TRBV7-2 to TRBJ2-1; D unclear. The CDR3 totals 15 residues. Per the germline V gene, CDR1 is SGHTA and CDR2 is FQGNSA.

The genes are TRBV5-5 and TRBJ1-5; TRBD1 is a possible D gene (6 bases). The CDR3 is 15 residues long. The germline V and J ends were trimmed by 0 bases and 3 bases, with 10 bases remaining between them. Per the germline V gene, CDR1 is SGHKS and CDR2 is YYEKEE (reference sequence). The CDR3 DNA reads as TGTGCCAGCAGCTTGGGGGGACACTTCAATCAGCCCCAGCATTTT. Residues: CASSLGGHFNQPQHF.

The chain recombines TRBV2 with TRBJ1-5; 8 nucleotides match TRBD1. The CDR3 totals 14 residues. Germline lookup yields CDR1 SNHLY and CDR2 FYNNEI. After removal of 6 bases from V and 4 bases from J, the junction contained 5 bases not matched to a gene. CDR3 DNA sequence: TGTGCCAGCAGCGAGAGGGACAGGAATCAGCCCCAGCATTTT. It translates to CASSERDRNQPQHF.

This chain uses TRBV9 with TRBJ2-2, with a weak D call TRBD2 (5 bases). Trimming removed 0 bases from V and 7 bases from J, with 19 bases in between. The CDR3 length is 17 residues. Germline assignment: CDR1 SGDLS and CDR2 YYNGEE. The CDR3 loop is CASSVVNRGPSNGELFF. CDR3 nucleotide sequence: TGTGCCAGCAGCGTAGTAAATAGAGGGCCGAGCAACGGGGAGCTGTTTTTT.

CDR3 nucleotides: TGCGCCAGCACCCCCCAGCGGGAGGGCCGCCAAGAGACCCAGTACTTC. Its translation: CASTPQREGRQETQYF. The chain has TRBV23-1 and TRBJ2-5; TRBD2 matches 10 bases. TRBV23-1 is classed as an ORF, of uncertain function. The CDR3 consists of 16 residues. With 7 bases clipped from V and 1 base from J, the junction kept 9 bases outside the gene matches.